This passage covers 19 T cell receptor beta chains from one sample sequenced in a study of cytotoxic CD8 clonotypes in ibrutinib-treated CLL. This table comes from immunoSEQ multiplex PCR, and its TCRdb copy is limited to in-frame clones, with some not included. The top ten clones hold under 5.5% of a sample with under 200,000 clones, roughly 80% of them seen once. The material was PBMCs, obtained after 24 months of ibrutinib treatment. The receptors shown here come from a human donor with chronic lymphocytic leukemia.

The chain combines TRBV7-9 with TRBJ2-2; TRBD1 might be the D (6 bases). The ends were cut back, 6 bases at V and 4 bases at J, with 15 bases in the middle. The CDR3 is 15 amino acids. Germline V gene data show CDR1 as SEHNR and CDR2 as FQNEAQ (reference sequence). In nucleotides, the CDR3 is TGTGCCAGCAGTTTGGAGGTCAGGGGCACCGGGGAGCTGTTTTTT. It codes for CASSLEVRGTGELFF.

CDR3 loop: CASSLGVGEQFF. The CDR3 region has the DNA TGTGCCAGCAGCTTAGGGGTTGGCGAGCAGTTCTTC. The rearrangement joins TRBV7-2 to TRBJ2-1; no definite D call. The germline V and J ends were trimmed by 1 base and 10 bases, with 8 bases remaining between them. Per germline, CDR1 SGHTA and CDR2 FQGNSA. CDR3 size: 12 residues.

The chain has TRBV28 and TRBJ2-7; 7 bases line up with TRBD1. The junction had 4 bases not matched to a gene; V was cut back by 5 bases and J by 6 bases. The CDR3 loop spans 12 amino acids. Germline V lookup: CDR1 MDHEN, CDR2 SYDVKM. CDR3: CASSITGVEQYF. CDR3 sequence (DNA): TGTGCCAGCAGTATAACAGGGGTCGAGCAGTACTTC.

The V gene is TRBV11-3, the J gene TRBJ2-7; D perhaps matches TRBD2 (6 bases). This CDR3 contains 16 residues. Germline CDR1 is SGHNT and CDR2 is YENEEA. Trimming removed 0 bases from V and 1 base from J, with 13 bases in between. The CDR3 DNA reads TGTGCCAGCAGCTTAGAGGGGGGAAACCCTTCCTACGAGCAGTACTTC. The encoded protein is CASSLEGGNPSYEQYF.

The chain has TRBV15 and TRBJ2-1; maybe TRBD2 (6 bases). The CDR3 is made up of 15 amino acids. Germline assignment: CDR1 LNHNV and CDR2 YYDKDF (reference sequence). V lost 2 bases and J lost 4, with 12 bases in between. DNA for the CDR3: TGTGCCACCAGCAGACGGGCGGGAAATTACAATGAGCAGTTCTTC. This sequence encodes CATSRRAGNYNEQFF.

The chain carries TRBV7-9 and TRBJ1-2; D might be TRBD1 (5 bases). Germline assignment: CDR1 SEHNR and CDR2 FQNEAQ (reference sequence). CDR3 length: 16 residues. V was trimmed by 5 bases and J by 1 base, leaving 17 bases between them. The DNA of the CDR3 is TGTGCCAGCAGCCAAACAGGTTCCTTCAATAACTATGGCTACACCTTC. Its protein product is CASSQTGSFNNYGYTF.

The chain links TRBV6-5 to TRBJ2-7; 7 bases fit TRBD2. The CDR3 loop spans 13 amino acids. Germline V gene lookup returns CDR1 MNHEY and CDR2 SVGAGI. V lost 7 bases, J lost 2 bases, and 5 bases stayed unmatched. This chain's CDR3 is CASTPAGAYEQYF. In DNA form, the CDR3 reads TGTGCCAGCACTCCGGCGGGAGCCTACGAGCAGTACTTC.

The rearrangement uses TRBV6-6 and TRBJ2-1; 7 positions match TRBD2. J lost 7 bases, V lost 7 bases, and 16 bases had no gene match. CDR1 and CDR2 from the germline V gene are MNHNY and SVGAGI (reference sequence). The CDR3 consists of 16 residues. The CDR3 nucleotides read TGTGCCAGCACCGAAAATCGAAGACTGGGGGGGAATGAGCAGTTCTTC. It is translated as CASTENRRLGGNEQFF.

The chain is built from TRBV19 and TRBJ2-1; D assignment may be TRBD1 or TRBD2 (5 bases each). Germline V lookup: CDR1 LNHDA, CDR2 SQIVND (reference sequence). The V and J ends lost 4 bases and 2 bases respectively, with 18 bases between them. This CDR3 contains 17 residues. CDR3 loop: CASSTRGASTPYNEQFF. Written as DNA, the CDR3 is TGTGCCAGTAGTACCCGGGGCGCTAGTACCCCCTACAATGAGCAGTTCTTC.

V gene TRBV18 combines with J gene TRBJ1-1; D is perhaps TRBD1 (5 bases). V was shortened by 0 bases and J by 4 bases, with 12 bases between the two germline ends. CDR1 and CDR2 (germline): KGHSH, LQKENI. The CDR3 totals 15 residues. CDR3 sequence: CASSPPEGLGTEAFF. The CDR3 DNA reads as TGTGCCAGCTCACCACCCGAGGGGCTGGGCACTGAAGCTTTCTTT.

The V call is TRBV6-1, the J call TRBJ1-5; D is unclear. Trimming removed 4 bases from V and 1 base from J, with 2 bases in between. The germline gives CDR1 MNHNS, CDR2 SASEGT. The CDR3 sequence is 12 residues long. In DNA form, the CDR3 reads TGTGCCAGCAGTGCAAGCAATCAGCCCCAGCATTTT. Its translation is CASSASNQPQHF.

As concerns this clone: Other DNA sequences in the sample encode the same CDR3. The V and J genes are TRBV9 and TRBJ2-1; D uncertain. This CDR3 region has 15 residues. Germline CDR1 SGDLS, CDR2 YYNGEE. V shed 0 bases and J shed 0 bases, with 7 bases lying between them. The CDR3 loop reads CASSVVLSSYNEQFF. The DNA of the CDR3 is TGTGCCAGCAGCGTAGTTCTCAGCTCCTACAATGAGCAGTTCTTC.

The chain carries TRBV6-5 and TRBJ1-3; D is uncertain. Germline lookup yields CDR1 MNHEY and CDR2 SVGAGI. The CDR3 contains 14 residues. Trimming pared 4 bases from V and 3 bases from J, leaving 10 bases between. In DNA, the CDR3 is TGTGCCAGCAGTTTCCAAGGGCTTGGAAACACCATATATTTT. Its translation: CASSFQGLGNTIYF.

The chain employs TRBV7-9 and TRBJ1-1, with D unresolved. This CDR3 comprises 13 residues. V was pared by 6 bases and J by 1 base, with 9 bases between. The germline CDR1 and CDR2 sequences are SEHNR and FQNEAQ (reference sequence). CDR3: CASRRARNTEAFF. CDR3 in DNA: TGTGCCAGCAGGCGCGCTAGGAACACTGAAGCTTTCTTT.

In DNA form, the CDR3 reads TGCGCCAGCAGTGATTCCAGGGTTTCACCCCTCCACTTT. It is translated as CASSDSRVSPLHF. The genes are TRBV10-1 and TRBJ1-6; TRBD1 is a possible D gene (5 bases). Between the trimmed V and J ends, which lost 3 bases and 9 bases, there was a span of 9 bases. Germline V gives CDR1 WNHNN, CDR2 SYGVQD (reference sequence). CDR3 length: 13 amino acids.

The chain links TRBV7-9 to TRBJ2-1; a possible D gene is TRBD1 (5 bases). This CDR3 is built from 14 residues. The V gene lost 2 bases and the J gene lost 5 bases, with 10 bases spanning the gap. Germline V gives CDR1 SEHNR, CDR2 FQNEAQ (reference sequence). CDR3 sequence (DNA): TGTGCCAGCAGCTTACCCAGGGCCAACAATGAGCAGTTCTTC. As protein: CASSLPRANNEQFF.

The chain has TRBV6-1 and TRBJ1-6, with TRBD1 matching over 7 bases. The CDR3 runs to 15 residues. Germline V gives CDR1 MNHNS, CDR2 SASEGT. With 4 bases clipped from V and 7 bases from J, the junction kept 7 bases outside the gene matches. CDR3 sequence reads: CASSVASGGNSPLHF. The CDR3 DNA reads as TGTGCCAGCAGTGTGGCGTCAGGGGGAAATTCACCCCTCCACTTT.

CDR3 bases: TGCGCCAGCAGCCCACGGACAGAGACTGAAGCTTTCTTT. Its translation: CASSPRTETEAFF. The chain recombines TRBV5-1 with TRBJ1-1; D possibly corresponds to TRBD1 (6 bases). CDR3 size: 13 residues. V shed 4 bases and J shed 5 bases, with 12 bases lying between them. Germline lookup yields CDR1 SGHRS and CDR2 YFSETQ.

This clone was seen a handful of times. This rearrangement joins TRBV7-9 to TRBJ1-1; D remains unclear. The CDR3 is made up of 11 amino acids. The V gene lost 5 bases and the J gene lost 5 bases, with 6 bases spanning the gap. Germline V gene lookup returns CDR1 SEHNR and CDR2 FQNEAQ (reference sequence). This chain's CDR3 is CASSQATEAFF. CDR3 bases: TGTGCCAGCAGCCAGGCTACTGAAGCTTTCTTT.